This passage covers 21 T cell receptor beta chains from one sample sequenced in a study of OX40 agonist ivuxolimab in advanced cancers. Here immunoSEQ multiplex PCR was the method, and the copy in TCRdb shows in-frame clones only, minus some. The table lists roughly 120,000 clones, around 90% of them singletons. The material sequenced was CD4+ or CD8+ T cells sorted from blood, taken in a trial of the OX40 agonist ivuxolimab. These receptors were obtained from an adult with an advanced solid tumor such as melanoma, head and neck, liver or kidney cancer.

The table lists this clone with a few counts. The genes are TRBV7-9 and TRBJ1-1, with 8 bases lining up with TRBD1. There are 17 residues in the CDR3. Germline V gives CDR1 SEHNR, CDR2 FQNEAQ (reference sequence). With 0 bases clipped from V and 7 bases from J, the junction kept 13 bases outside the gene matches. This CDR3 is CASSLAGVSGGRGEAFF. The CDR3 nucleotides read TGTGCCAGCAGCTTAGCAGGCGTTTCAGGGGGCCGGGGTGAAGCTTTCTTT.

The V gene is TRBV28, the J gene TRBJ2-5, with TRBD2 identical over 7 bases. V gave up 2 bases and J gave up 1 base; unmatched junction bases: 4. This CDR3 has 15 amino acids. CDR1 is MDHEN and CDR2 is SYDVKM in the germline V gene. The CDR3 spells CASSLAGAVQETQYF. CDR3 DNA: TGTGCCAGCAGTTTAGCGGGAGCCGTCCAAGAGACCCAGTACTTC.

This chain uses TRBV19 with TRBJ2-4; 7 bases align to TRBD2. CDR1 and CDR2 from the germline V gene are LNHDA and SQIVND (reference sequence). J gave up 0 bases and V 11 bases, and 10 bases lay outside the gene matches. The CDR3 has 15 residues. The DNA for the CDR3 is TGTGCCTCGGGGGGTGAGCGGGAAGCCAAAAACATTCAGTACTTC. Amino acid sequence: CASGGEREAKNIQYF.

The chain recombines TRBV28 with TRBJ2-1, with TRBD2 matching over 11 bases. Germline loops: CDR1 MDHEN, CDR2 SYDVKM. The V gene end was trimmed by 5 bases and the J gene end by 5 bases; junction bases not matched to a gene: 5. The CDR3 length is 15 residues. The CDR3 DNA is TGTGCCAGCAGTCCCCTAGCGGGAGGAGACAATGAGCAGTTCTTC. As protein: CASSPLAGGDNEQFF. Based on the CDR3 plus reference TRBV28 and TRBJ2-1, the full variable domain is DVKVTQSSRYLVKRTGEKVFLECVQDMDHENMFWYRQDPGLGLRLIYFSYDVKMKEKGDIPEGYSVSREKKERFSLILESASTNQTSMYLCASSPLAGGDNEQFFGPGTRLTVL.

The gene calls are TRBV4-1 and TRBJ1-5, with D hard to call. This CDR3 has 14 residues. Trimming shortened V by 0 bases and J by 2 bases, and 5 bases separated the two germline ends. In germline, CDR1 is MGHRA, CDR2 YSYEKL. The chain's CDR3 is CASSQERGNQPQHF. For the CDR3, the DNA is TGCGCCAGCAGCCAAGAAAGGGGCAATCAGCCCCAGCATTTT.

The gene calls are TRBV10-1 and TRBJ1-2; no clear D. The germline V gene has CDR1 WNHNN and CDR2 SYGVQD (reference sequence). The V gene lost 3 bases and the J gene lost 3 bases, with 14 bases spanning the gap. The CDR3 runs 15 residues. The chain's CDR3 is CASSESASDYYGYTF. The CDR3 coding sequence is TGCGCCAGCAGTGAATCGGCCAGCGATTACTATGGCTACACCTTC.

The chain links TRBV7-3 to TRBJ2-2, with 8 nucleotides matching TRBD1. The CDR3 consists of 16 residues. Trimming took 3 bases from V and 2 from J; bases not matched to a gene: 5. Germline V gene sequence: CDR1 SGHTA, CDR2 FQGTGA. The CDR3 DNA is TGTGCCAGCAGCTTTGGGACAGGCGTTAACACCGGGGAGCTGTTTTTT. It encodes CASSFGTGVNTGELFF.

The rearrangement uses TRBV9 and TRBJ1-1, with D possibly TRBD1 on 5 matching bases. Trimming took 0 bases from V and 1 from J, leaving 10 bases between them. This CDR3 is built from 15 residues. The germline V gene has CDR1 SGDLS and CDR2 YYNGEE. The CDR3 spells CASSVGGAPNTEAFF. CDR3 bases: TGTGCCAGCAGCGTAGGTGGGGCGCCGAACACTGAAGCTTTCTTT.

CDR3 region: CASSQESNYGYTF. CDR3 in DNA: TGCGCCAGCAGCCAGGAATCTAACTATGGCTACACCTTC. The J gene is TRBJ1-2, the V gene TRBV5-1, with D unresolved. V was clipped by 4 bases and J by 0 bases, with 7 bases between them. The V gene's germline CDR1 is SGHRS and CDR2 YFSETQ. CDR3 size: 13 residues.

The chain carries TRBV7-3 and TRBJ2-3; 10 bases are a match to TRBD2. CDR3 length: 17 residues. Germline V gives CDR1 SGHTA, CDR2 FQGTGA. V lost 5 bases to trimming and J lost 1 base; unmatched junction nucleotides: 9. The CDR3 spells CASSPQWLAGGTDTQYF. The CDR3 bases are TGTGCCAGCAGCCCCCAGTGGCTAGCGGGAGGCACAGATACGCAGTATTTT.

J is TRBJ2-5 and V is TRBV11-2; D perhaps matches TRBD2 (6 bases). Germline V CDR1 and CDR2: SGHAT, FQNNGV. Trimming took off 4 bases at V and 5 bases at J, with 20 bases between the two ends. This CDR3 spans 16 amino acids. The CDR3 loop is CASSSGRWGTGETQYF. The CDR3 region has the DNA TGTGCCAGCAGCTCCGGAAGGTGGGGGACTGGGGAGACCCAGTACTTC.

The DNA of the CDR3 is TGCGCCAGCAGCTTGTTGAGTCGAGAGAACAATGAGCAGTTCTTC. Translated, it gives CASSLLSRENNEQFF. The chain links TRBV5-1 to TRBJ2-1; D is unresolved. The CDR3 is 15 residues long. Germline lookup yields CDR1 SGHRS and CDR2 YFSETQ. The germline V and J ends were trimmed by 1 base and 5 bases, with 13 bases remaining between them.

The V gene is TRBV6-1, the J gene TRBJ1-5; D is ambiguous. This CDR3 has 15 amino acids. The germline gives CDR1 MNHNS, CDR2 SASEGT. V was pared by 7 bases and J by 0 bases, with 13 bases between. The CDR3: CASMEASYSNQPQHF. For the CDR3, the DNA is TGTGCCAGCATGGAAGCCTCATATAGCAATCAGCCCCAGCATTTT.

The chain uses TRBV7-3 and TRBJ2-7, with unresolved D. V lost 4 bases and J lost 2, with 15 bases in between. CDR1 is SGHTA, CDR2 FQGTGA, per germline. This CDR3 region has 15 residues. The CDR3: CASSSRRADAYEQYF. The CDR3 DNA is TGTGCCAGCAGCTCGCGAAGGGCTGACGCCTACGAGCAGTACTTC.

The genes are TRBV7-8 and TRBJ2-1; 12 bases fit TRBD2. Germline loops: CDR1 SGHVS, CDR2 FQNEAQ. There are 16 residues in the CDR3. Unmatched junction bases numbered 2, after V lost 1 base and J lost 4 bases. For the CDR3, the DNA is TGTGCCAGCAGCTTAGGAGGGACTAGCGGGTACAATGAGCAGTTCTTC. Translated: CASSLGGTSGYNEQFF.

This chain links TRBV30 with TRBJ2-3; 10 positions match TRBD1. Unmatched junction bases numbered 5, after V lost 5 bases and J lost 3 bases. The CDR3 runs 14 residues. The germline V gene encodes CDR1 GTSNPN and CDR2 SVGIG (reference sequence). This CDR3 is CAWAEGQGTDTQYF. As DNA, the CDR3 is TGTGCCTGGGCTGAGGGACAGGGGACAGATACGCAGTATTTT.

The rearrangement joins TRBV18 to TRBJ2-7; 16 bases are a match to TRBD2. Germline V gene data show CDR1 as KGHSH and CDR2 as LQKENI. The CDR3 runs to 16 residues. J lost 2 bases, V lost 3 bases, and 1 base had no gene match. In DNA form, the CDR3 reads TGTGCCAGCTCACCGGGGACTAGCGGGAGGGCCTACGAGCAGTACTTC. As protein: CASSPGTSGRAYEQYF.

The genes are TRBV28 and TRBJ1-2; a weak D match, TRBD1 (5 bases). The CDR3 runs to 13 residues. Germline V gene sequence: CDR1 MDHEN, CDR2 SYDVKM. V was shortened by 10 bases and J by 3 bases, with 15 bases between the two germline ends. CDR3 loop: CATASGGDYGYTF. CDR3 bases: TGTGCCACGGCCTCGGGGGGGGACTATGGCTACACCTTC.

About this clone itself: At one end, the junction sequence differs from germline, possibly due to a read error. V usage is TRBV5-1 and J usage is TRBJ2-7; 9 bases fit TRBD2. Germline V gene lookup returns CDR1 SGHRS and CDR2 YFSETQ. CDR3 size: 14 residues. This CDR3 is CASRLAGGTYEQYF. The CDR3 nucleotides are TGCGCCAGCAGGTTGGCGGGAGGGACCTACGAGCAGTACTTC.

V usage is TRBV6-1 and J usage is TRBJ2-5, with D hard to call. V was clipped by 8 bases and J by 5 bases, with 15 bases between them. The CDR3 is 13 amino acids. Germline CDR1 is MNHNS and CDR2 is SASEGT. Written as DNA, the CDR3 is TGTGCCAGCCTGCGGTCGCTTAGGGAGACCCAGTACTTC. It yields the protein CASLRSLRETQYF.

The chain recombines TRBV25-1 with TRBJ1-6, with D perhaps matching TRBD1 (6 bases). With 3 bases removed from V and 7 bases from J, the gap between germline ends came to 16 bases. The CDR3 has 16 residues. CDR1 and CDR2 (germline): MGHDK, SYGVNS. CDR3 sequence: CASSDKTGIRNSPLHF. In nucleotides, the CDR3 is TGTGCCAGCAGTGACAAAACAGGGATACGGAATTCACCCCTCCACTTT.